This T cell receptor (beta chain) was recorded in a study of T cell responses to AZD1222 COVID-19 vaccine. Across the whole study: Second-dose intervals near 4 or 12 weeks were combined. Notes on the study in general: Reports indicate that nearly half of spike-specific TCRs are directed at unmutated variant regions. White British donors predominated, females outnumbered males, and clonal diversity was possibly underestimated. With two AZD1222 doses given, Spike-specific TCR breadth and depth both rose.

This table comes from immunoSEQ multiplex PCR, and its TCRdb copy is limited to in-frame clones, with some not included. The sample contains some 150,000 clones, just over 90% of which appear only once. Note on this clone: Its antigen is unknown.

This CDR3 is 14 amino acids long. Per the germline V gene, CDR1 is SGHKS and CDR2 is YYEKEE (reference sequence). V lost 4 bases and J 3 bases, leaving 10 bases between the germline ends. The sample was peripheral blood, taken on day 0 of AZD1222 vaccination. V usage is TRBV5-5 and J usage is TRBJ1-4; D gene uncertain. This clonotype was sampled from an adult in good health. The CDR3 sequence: CASSHDAANEKLFF. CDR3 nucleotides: TGTGCCAGCAGCCATGATGCAGCTAATGAAAAACTGTTTTTT.